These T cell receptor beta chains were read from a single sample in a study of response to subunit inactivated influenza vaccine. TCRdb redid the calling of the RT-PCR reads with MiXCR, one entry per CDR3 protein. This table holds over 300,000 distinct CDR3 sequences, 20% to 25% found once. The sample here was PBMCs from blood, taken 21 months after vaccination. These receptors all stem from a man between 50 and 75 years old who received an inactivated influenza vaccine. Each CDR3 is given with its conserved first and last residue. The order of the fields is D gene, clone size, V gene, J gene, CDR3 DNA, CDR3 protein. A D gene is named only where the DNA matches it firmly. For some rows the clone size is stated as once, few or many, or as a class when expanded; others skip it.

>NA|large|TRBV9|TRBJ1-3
TGTGCCAGCAGCTCCCTAGGGGGGATCAACACCATATATTTT
CASSSLGGINTIYF
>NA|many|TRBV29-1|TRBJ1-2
TGCAGCGTTGACTCTGTTACGCCCGGGGGTGGCTACACCTTC
CSVDSVTPGGGYTF
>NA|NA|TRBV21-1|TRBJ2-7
TGTGCCAGCAGCAAAGCCCGGAGGGCCTACGAGCAGTACTTC
CASSKARRAYEQYF
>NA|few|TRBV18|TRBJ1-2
TGTGCCAGCTCACCACCCTTAGGGAACTATGGCTACACCTTC
CASSPPLGNYGYTF
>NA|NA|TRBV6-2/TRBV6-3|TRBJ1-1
TGTGCCATACACGGACAAAGGAACACTGAAGCTTTCTTT
CAIHGQRNTEAFF
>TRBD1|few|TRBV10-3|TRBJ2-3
TGTGCCATCAGCCCTCTGACAGGGGTGGATACGCAGTATTTT
CAISPLTGVDTQYF
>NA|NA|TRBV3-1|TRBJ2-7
TGTGCCAGCAGTCAAGCCATGGGGGAGTGGGAGCAGTACTTC
CASSQAMGEWEQYF
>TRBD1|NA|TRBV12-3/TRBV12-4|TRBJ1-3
TGTGCCAGCAGCTCGCTACAGGGGGCGACGAACACCATATATTTT
CASSSLQGATNTIYF
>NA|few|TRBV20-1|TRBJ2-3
TGCAGTGCTAGAGATTCCCTCAGAGATACGCAGTATTTT
CSARDSLRDTQYF
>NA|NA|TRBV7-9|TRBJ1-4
TGTGCCAGCAACCTGCCCGGGTTAGGCGAAAAACTGTTTTTT
CASNLPGLGEKLFF
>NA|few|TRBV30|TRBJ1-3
TGTGCCTGGGTAGACGGCAGCTCTGGAAACACCATATATTTT
CAWVDGSSGNTIYF
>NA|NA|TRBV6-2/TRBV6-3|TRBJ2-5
TGTGCCAGCAGCAGCCTAATGCGCGCGCAAGAGACCCAGTACTTC
CASSSLMRAQETQYF
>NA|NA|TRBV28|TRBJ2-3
TGTGCCAGCAGTTTATTACTGGGGGCTAGCACAGATACGCAGTATTTT
CASSLLLGASTDTQYF
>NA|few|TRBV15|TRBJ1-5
TGTGCCACCAGCTGGGGGGACAATCAGCCCCAGCATTTT
CATSWGDNQPQHF
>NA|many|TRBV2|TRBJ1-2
TGTGCCAGCAGCCAAACAGGGAACTATGGCTACACCTTC
CASSQTGNYGYTF
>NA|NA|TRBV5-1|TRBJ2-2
TGCGCCAGCAGCTTAGGAAGTTCGAACACCGGGGAGCTGTTTTTT
CASSLGSSNTGELFF
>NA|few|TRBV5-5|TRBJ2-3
TGTGCCAGCAGTAAAGAAGTCACAGATACGCAGTATTTT
CASSKEVTDTQYF
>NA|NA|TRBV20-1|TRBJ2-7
TGCAGTGCTAGAGATCCTGCAGGGGATTTCCCCTACGAGCAGTACTTC
CSARDPAGDFPYEQYF
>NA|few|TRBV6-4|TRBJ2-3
TGTGCCAGCAGATTTACGCAGTATTTT
CASRFTQYF
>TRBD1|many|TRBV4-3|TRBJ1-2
TGCGCCAGCAGCCAAGAACCGACAGGGGTATATGGCTACACCTTC
CASSQEPTGVYGYTF
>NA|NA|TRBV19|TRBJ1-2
TGTGCCAGTAGTCAACCCAAGGGTGGCGGCTATGGCTACACCTTC
CASSQPKGGGYGYTF
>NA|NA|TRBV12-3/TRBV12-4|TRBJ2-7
TGTGCCAGCAGTTCTCAGGGGTATCCCTACGAGCAGTACTTC
CASSSQGYPYEQYF
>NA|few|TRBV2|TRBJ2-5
TGTGCCAGCAGTGGGGGGCTTGGAGAGACCCAGTACTTC
CASSGGLGETQYF
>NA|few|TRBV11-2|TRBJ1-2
TGTGCCAGCAGCTTATTACCGAGGCTGGGCTACACCTTC
CASSLLPRLGYTF
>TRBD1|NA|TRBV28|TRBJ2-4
TGTGCCAGCAGTCTTGGACAGGGCCAGTACTTC
CASSLGQGQYF
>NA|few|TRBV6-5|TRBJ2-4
TGTGCCAGCAGTTACTCGGCGACAGGCTGGAGTAACATTCAGTACTTC
CASSYSATGWSNIQYF